The source of this T cell receptor beta chain is a study of blood T cells in healthy people across ages. General study points: Diversity was higher, and naive CD4+ cells more numerous, in long-lived donors than in aged donors. While age rose, TCR beta diversity per million T cells dropped in a roughly linear way.

Remarks on this clonotype: The antigen remains unidentified.

V shed 5 bases and J 1 base; nucleotides not matched to a gene: 4. This CDR3 spans 15 amino acids. Germline V CDR1 and CDR2: MNHEY, SMNVEV (reference sequence). PBMCs, at least 6 million per sample, were isolated. Primers used in a second PCR of roughly 6 to 12 cycles were a sample-barcoded 5' primer and a J-beta primer mix. TCRdb reprocessed the 5' RACE reads via MiXCR and lists one record per CDR3 protein. The sample consists of hundreds of thousands of distinct CDR3 sequences, roughly two fifths of them appearing once. The chain employs TRBV27 and TRBJ2-1, with 8 bases aligning to TRBD1. The sequenced sample consisted of blood. The source is a man older than 75 in good health. The CDR3 sequence: CASSQDRVSYNEQFF. Here the CDR3 DNA reads TGTGCCAGCAGTCAGGACAGGGTATCCTACAATGAGCAGTTCTTC.